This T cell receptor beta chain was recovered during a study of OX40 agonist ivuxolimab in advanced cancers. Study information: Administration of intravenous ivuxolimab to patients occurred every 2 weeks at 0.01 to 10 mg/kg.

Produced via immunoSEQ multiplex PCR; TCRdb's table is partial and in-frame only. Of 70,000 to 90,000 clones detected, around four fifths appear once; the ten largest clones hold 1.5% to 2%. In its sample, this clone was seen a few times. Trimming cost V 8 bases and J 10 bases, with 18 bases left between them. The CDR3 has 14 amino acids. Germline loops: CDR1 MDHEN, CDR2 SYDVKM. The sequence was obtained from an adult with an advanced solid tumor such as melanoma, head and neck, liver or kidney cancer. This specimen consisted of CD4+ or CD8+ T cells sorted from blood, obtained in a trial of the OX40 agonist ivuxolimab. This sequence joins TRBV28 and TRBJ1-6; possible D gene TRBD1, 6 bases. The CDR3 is CASLSYRDSSPLHF. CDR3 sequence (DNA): TGTGCCAGCCTTAGCTACAGGGATTCGTCACCCCTCCACTTT.